This note documents a single T cell receptor (beta chain) sequence. Its antigen is undetermined. The sample is drawn from a study of graft-versus-host responses after intestinal transplantation. This CDR3 is 14 amino acids long. V was trimmed by 4 bases and J by 0 bases, leaving 10 bases between them. Per germline, CDR1 LNHDA and CDR2 SQIVND (reference sequence). Sequenced by immunoSEQ multiplex PCR; TCRdb stores in-frame clones only, minus some. The table records about 120,000 clones, less than 95% of them present only once. The source of this sequence is a human donor who received an intestinal transplant. This material consisted of unstimulated CD4+ T cells sorted from spleen or lymph node cells, taken before intestinal transplant. This chain connects TRBV19 to TRBJ2-7; no firm D call. CDR3 protein: CASSKQLVSYEQYF. The CDR3 DNA is TGTGCCAGTAGTAAACAGCTTGTCTCCTACGAGCAGTACTTC.